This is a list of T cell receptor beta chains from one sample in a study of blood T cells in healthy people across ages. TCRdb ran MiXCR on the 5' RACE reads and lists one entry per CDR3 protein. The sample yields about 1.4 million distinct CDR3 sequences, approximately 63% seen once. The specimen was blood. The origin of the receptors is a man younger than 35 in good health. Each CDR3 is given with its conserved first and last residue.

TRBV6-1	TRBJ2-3	CASSERVAGLTDTQYF
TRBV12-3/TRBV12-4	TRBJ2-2	CASIYREGTKGTGELFF
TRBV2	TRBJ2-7	CASSDAGSGRGDEQYF
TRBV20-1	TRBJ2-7	CSARDLQVYEQYF
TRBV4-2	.	CVSSQDANRNFYEQYF
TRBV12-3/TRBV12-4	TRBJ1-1	CASTSGGDTEAFF
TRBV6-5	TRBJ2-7	CASSQTSGGYEQYF
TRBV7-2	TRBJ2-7	CASSLDRVLSYEQYF
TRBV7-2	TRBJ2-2	CASSLAGENTGELFF
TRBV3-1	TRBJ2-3	CASSLLPGEGTDTQYF
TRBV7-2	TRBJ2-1	CASHSRTSGYNEQFF
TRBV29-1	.	CSVETMGDYEQYF
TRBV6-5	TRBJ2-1	CASSGRRQSYNEQFF
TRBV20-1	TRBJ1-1	CSARDIASGRNAEAFF